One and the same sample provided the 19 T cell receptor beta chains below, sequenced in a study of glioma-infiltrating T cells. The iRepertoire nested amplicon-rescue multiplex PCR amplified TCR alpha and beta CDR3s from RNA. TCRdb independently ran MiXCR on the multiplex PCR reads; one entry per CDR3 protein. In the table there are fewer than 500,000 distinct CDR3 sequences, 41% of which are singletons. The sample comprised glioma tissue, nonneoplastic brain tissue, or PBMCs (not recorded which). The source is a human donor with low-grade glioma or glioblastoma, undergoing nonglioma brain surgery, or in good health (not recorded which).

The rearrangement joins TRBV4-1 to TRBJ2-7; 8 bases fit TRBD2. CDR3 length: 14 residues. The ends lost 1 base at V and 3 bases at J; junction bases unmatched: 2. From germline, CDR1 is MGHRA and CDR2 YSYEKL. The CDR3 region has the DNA TGCGCCAGCAGCCAAGGTAGCGGGGTCTACGAGCAGTACTTC. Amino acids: CASSQGSGVYEQYF.

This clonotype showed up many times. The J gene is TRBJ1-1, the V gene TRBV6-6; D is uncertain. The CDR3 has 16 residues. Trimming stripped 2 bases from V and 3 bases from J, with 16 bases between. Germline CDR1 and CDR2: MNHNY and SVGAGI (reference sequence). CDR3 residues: CASSYDLELYDTEAFF. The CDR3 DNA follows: TGTGCCAGCAGTTACGATCTCGAGCTTTATGACACTGAAGCTTTCTTT.

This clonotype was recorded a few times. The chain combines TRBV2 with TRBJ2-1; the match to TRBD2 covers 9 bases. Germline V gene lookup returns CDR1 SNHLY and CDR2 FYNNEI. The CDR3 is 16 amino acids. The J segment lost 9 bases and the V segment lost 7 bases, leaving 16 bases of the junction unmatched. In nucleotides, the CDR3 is TGTGCCAGCAACCCCCCCCGAGCGGGAGGCAAGTCTGAGCAGTTCTTC. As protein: CASNPPRAGGKSEQFF.

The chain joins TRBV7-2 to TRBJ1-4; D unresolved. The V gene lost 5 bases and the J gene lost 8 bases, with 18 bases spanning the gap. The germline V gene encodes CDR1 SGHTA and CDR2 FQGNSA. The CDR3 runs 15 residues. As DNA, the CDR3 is TGTGCCAGCAGCCCCCAGAGCTCCCTGGTGGAAAAACTGTTTTTT. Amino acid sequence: CASSPQSSLVEKLFF.

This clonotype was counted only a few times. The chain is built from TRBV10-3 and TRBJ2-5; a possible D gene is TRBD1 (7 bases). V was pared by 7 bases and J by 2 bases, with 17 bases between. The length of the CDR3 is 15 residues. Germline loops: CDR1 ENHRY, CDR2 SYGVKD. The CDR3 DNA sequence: TGTGCCATCAAGGCGCAGGGGGGTAGTCAAGAGACCCAGTACTTC. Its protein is CAIKAQGGSQETQYF.

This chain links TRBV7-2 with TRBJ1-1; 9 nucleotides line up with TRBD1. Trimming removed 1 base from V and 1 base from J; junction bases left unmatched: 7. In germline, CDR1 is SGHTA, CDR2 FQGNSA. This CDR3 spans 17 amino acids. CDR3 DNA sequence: TGTGCCAGCAGCTTAGAAGTTTACAGGGGGCGGAACACTGAAGCTTTCTTT. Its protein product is CASSLEVYRGRNTEAFF.

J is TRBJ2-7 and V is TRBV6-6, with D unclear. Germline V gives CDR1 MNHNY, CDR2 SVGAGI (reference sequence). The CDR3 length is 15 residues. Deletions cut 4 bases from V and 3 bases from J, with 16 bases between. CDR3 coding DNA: TGTGCCAGCAGTTCAGAGGCAGGTGGGGACTACGAGCAGTACTTC. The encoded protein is CASSSEAGGDYEQYF.

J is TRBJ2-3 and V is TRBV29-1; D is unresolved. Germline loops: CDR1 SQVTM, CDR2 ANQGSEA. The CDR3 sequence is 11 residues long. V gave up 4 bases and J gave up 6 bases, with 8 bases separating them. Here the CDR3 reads CSVASLDTQYF. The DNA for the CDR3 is TGCAGCGTTGCGTCGTTGGATACGCAGTATTTT.

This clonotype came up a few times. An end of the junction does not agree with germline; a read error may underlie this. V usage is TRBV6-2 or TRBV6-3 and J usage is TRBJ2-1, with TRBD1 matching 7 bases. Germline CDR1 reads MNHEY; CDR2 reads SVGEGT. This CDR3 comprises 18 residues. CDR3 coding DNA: TGTGCCATCAGTGGAGGCAGGGGGTTTTGGACTCCCCCCAATGAGCAGTTCTTC. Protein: CAISGGRGFWTPPNEQFF.

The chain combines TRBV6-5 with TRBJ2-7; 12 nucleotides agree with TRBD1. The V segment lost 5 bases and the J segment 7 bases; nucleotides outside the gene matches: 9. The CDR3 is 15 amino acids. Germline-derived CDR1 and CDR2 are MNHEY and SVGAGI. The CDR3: CASSRPGTGGKEQYF. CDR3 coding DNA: TGTGCCAGCAGTCGTCCCGGGACAGGGGGCAAGGAGCAGTACTTC.

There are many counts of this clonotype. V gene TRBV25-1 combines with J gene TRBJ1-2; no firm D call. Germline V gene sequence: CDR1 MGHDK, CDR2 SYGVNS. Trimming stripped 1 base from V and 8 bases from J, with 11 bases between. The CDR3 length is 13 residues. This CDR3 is CASSEWAGAGYTF. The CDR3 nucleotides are TGTGCCAGCAGTGAATGGGCGGGAGCCGGCTACACCTTC.

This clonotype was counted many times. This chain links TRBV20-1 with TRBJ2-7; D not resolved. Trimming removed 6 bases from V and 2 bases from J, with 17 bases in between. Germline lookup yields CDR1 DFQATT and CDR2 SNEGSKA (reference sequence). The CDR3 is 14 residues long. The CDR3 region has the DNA TGCAGTGCCGGAGAGTGGGGAAGCACCTACGAGCAGTACTTC. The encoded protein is CSAGEWGSTYEQYF.

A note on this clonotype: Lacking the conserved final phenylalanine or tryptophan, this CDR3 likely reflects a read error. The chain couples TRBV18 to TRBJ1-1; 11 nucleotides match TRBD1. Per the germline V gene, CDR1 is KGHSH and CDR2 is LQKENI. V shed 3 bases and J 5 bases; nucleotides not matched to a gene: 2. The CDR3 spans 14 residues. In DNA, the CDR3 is TGTGCCAGCTCACCCGGGACAGGGGGAACTGAAGCTTTCTAT. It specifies CASSPGTGGTEAFY.

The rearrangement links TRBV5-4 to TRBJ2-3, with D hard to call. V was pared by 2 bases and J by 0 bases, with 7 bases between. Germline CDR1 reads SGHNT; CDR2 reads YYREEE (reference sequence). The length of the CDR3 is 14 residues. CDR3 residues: CASSFPDSTDTQYF. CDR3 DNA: TGTGCCAGCAGCTTCCCCGACAGCACAGATACGCAGTATTTT.

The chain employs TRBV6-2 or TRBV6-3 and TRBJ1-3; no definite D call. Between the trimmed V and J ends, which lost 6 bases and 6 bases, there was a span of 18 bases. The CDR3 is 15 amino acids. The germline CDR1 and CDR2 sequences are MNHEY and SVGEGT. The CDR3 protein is CASRTYRQAENTIYF. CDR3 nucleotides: TGTGCCAGCAGGACCTACCGGCAGGCCGAAAACACCATATATTTT.

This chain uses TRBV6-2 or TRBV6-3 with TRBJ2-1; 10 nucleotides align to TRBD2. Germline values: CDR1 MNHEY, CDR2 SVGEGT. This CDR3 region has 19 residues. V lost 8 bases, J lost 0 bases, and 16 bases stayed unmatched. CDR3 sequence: CASCSMPGASGSSYNEQFF. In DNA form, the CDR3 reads TGTGCCAGCTGCTCCATGCCCGGGGCTAGCGGGAGCTCCTACAATGAGCAGTTCTTC.

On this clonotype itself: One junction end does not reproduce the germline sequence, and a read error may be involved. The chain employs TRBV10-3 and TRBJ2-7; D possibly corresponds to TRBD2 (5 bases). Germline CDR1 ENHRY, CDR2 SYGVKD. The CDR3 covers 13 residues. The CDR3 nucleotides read TGCGCCATCAGTGAGTCCCGGGGTCTCGAGCAGTACTTC. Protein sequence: CAISESRGLEQYF.

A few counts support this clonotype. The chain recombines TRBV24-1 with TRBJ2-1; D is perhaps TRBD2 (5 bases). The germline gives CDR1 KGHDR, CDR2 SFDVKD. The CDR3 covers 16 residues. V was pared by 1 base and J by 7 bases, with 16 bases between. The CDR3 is CATSDLPGREPNEQFF. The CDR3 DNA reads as TGTGCCACCAGTGATTTACCGGGTCGGGAACCAAATGAGCAGTTCTTC.

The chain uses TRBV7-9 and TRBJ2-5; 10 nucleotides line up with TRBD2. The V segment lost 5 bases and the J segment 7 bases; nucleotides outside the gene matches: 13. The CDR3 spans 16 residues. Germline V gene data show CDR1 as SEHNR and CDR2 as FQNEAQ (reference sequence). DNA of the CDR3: TGTGCCAGCAGCCCCATTAGCGGGGGGATAAGAGTGACCCAGTACTTC. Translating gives CASSPISGGIRVTQYF.